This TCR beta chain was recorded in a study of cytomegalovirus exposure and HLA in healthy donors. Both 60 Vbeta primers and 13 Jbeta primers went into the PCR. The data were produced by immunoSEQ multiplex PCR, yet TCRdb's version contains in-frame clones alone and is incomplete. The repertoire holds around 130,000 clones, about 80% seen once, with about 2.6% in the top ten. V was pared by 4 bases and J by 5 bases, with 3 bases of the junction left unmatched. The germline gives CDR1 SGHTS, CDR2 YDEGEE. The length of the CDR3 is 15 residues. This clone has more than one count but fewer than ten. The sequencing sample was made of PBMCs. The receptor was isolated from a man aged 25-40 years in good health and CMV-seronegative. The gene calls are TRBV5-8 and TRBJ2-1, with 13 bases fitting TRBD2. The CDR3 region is CASSPGTSGDNEQFF. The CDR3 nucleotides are TGTGCCAGCAGCCCCGGGACTAGCGGGGACAATGAGCAGTTCTTC.